The 10 T cell receptor beta chains given below trace back to one sample, sequenced in a study of CD8+ T cells in alopecia areata. In each case, RNA was isolated and then reverse transcribed into cDNA as the sequencing template. The table came from immunoSEQ multiplex PCR; TCRdb's copy has only in-frame clones and leaves some out. The sample lists around 120,000 clones, 55% to 65% occurring once. Sequences were obtained from CD4+ T cells sorted from blood. Source of these receptors: a human donor in good health.

The chain combines TRBV4-1 with TRBJ2-5; the D gene is possibly TRBD2 (6 bases). V lost 2 bases and J lost 4, with 14 bases in between. Germline CDR1 and CDR2: MGHRA and YSYEKL. This CDR3 has 15 amino acids. The CDR3 region is CASSQTGTGVETQYF. Here the CDR3 DNA reads TGCGCCAGCAGCCAAACCGGGACGGGAGTAGAGACCCAGTACTTC.

V and J are TRBV6-5 and TRBJ1-2, with TRBD1 as a possible D gene (6 bases). Germline CDR1 reads MNHEY; CDR2 reads SVGAGI. The CDR3 extends over 11 amino acids. The ends were cut back, 5 bases at V and 8 bases at J, with 9 bases in the middle. The chain's CDR3 is CASSRGGGYTF. In DNA form, the CDR3 reads TGTGCCAGCAGTAGGGGGGGAGGCTACACCTTC.

The V and J genes are TRBV7-6 and TRBJ2-7; D is ambiguous. V gave up 5 bases and J gave up 0 bases, with 14 bases separating them. In germline, CDR1 is SGHVS, CDR2 FNYEAQ. CDR3 length: 15 amino acids. The CDR3, as DNA: TGTGCCAGCAGCCCAAGCTCGAAGGGCTCCTACGAGCAGTACTTC. Its translation: CASSPSSKGSYEQYF.

This chain uses TRBV11-3 with TRBJ2-1; D is possibly TRBD1 (7 bases). The germline CDR1 and CDR2 sequences are SGHNT and YENEEA. Trimming shortened V by 4 bases and J by 2 bases, and 9 bases separated the two germline ends. This CDR3 has 14 amino acids. The CDR3 here is CASSSGGTYNEQFF. For the CDR3, the DNA is TGTGCCAGCAGCTCAGGGGGGACCTACAATGAGCAGTTCTTC.

The sample holds a few counts of this clone. The rearrangement uses TRBV18 and TRBJ2-1; D is possibly TRBD1 (6 bases). V shed 5 bases and J shed 9 bases, with 23 bases lying between them. Germline loops: CDR1 KGHSH, CDR2 LQKENI. This CDR3 is 16 amino acids long. The CDR3 DNA follows: TGTGCCAGCTCAGAAAGGCAGATTGGGGGCAGCGGTGAGCAGTTCTTC. Residues: CASSERQIGGSGEQFF.

The chain is built from TRBV5-1 and TRBJ1-1, with D possibly being TRBD1 (6 bases). This CDR3 is built from 15 residues. Trimming shortened V by 4 bases and J by 0 bases, and 13 bases separated the two germline ends. CDR1 SGHRS and CDR2 YFSETQ come from the germline V gene. The CDR3 here is CASSHQGQLNTEAFF. The CDR3 bases are TGCGCCAGCAGCCACCAAGGACAGCTGAACACTGAAGCTTTCTTT.

The rearrangement joins TRBV27 to TRBJ1-1; 7 bases are shared with TRBD1. Germline V gives CDR1 MNHEY, CDR2 SMNVEV (reference sequence). J gave up 1 base and V 2 bases, and 10 bases lay outside the gene matches. The length of the CDR3 is 17 residues. In DNA form, the CDR3 reads TGTGCCAGCAGTTTACGGGAAGGTAGGGGGCCGAACACTGAAGCTTTCTTT. The encoded protein is CASSLREGRGPNTEAFF.

The chain links TRBV21-1 to TRBJ1-1. TRBV21-1 is labeled a pseudogene. The CDR3 length is 14 residues. CDR3 residues: CASSKVFVETEAFF. The CDR3 DNA reads as TGTGCCAGCAGCAAAGTATTCGTGGAAACTGAAGCTTTCTTT.

The chain employs TRBV29-1 and TRBJ1-5, with unresolved D. The CDR3 loop spans 12 amino acids. From germline, CDR1 is SQVTM and CDR2 ANQGSEA. The ends were cut back, 4 bases at V and 7 bases at J, with 11 bases in the middle. CDR3 bases: TGCAGCGTTGCTGACCCGGGGCAGCCCCAGCATTTT. Translated: CSVADPGQPQHF.

V gene TRBV5-1 combines with J gene TRBJ1-1, with unresolved D. V lost 5 bases, J lost 0 bases, and 14 bases lay in between. This CDR3 spans 15 amino acids. Germline loops: CDR1 SGHRS, CDR2 YFSETQ. In nucleotides, the CDR3 is TGCGCCAGCAGTCCCCGGGGTTCCATGAACACTGAAGCTTTCTTT. This codes for CASSPRGSMNTEAFF.